Described below is a single TCR beta chain sequence and its context. What it recognizes is unknown. The PCR employed 60 Vbeta primers together with 13 Jbeta primers. The data were produced by immunoSEQ multiplex PCR, yet TCRdb's version contains in-frame clones alone and is incomplete. The data hold 150,000 to 200,000 clones, with approximately 85% observed a single time. These data originate in a study of cytomegalovirus exposure and HLA in healthy donors. Study information: Out of a few hundred genotyped donors, about 80% belonged to the Caucasian-associated ancestry cluster.

Trimming removed 1 base at V and 8 bases at J, with 17 bases between. Germline lookup yields CDR1 MDHEN and CDR2 SYDVKM. The CDR3 covers 15 residues. Overall study findings and caveats: A later analysis reportedly identified an Asian-associated ancestry cluster as carrying fewer N-insertions than the approximately 670-donor mean.

The chain links TRBV28 to TRBJ1-2, with D possibly TRBD1 on 5 matching bases. Sequencing was performed on PBMCs. This TCR derives from a woman aged 50 to 60 in good health and CMV-seronegative. DNA for the CDR3: TGTGCCAGCAGTTTATTGGGGGGAACCCAACGAGGCTACACCTTC. Translating gives CASSLLGGTQRGYTF.